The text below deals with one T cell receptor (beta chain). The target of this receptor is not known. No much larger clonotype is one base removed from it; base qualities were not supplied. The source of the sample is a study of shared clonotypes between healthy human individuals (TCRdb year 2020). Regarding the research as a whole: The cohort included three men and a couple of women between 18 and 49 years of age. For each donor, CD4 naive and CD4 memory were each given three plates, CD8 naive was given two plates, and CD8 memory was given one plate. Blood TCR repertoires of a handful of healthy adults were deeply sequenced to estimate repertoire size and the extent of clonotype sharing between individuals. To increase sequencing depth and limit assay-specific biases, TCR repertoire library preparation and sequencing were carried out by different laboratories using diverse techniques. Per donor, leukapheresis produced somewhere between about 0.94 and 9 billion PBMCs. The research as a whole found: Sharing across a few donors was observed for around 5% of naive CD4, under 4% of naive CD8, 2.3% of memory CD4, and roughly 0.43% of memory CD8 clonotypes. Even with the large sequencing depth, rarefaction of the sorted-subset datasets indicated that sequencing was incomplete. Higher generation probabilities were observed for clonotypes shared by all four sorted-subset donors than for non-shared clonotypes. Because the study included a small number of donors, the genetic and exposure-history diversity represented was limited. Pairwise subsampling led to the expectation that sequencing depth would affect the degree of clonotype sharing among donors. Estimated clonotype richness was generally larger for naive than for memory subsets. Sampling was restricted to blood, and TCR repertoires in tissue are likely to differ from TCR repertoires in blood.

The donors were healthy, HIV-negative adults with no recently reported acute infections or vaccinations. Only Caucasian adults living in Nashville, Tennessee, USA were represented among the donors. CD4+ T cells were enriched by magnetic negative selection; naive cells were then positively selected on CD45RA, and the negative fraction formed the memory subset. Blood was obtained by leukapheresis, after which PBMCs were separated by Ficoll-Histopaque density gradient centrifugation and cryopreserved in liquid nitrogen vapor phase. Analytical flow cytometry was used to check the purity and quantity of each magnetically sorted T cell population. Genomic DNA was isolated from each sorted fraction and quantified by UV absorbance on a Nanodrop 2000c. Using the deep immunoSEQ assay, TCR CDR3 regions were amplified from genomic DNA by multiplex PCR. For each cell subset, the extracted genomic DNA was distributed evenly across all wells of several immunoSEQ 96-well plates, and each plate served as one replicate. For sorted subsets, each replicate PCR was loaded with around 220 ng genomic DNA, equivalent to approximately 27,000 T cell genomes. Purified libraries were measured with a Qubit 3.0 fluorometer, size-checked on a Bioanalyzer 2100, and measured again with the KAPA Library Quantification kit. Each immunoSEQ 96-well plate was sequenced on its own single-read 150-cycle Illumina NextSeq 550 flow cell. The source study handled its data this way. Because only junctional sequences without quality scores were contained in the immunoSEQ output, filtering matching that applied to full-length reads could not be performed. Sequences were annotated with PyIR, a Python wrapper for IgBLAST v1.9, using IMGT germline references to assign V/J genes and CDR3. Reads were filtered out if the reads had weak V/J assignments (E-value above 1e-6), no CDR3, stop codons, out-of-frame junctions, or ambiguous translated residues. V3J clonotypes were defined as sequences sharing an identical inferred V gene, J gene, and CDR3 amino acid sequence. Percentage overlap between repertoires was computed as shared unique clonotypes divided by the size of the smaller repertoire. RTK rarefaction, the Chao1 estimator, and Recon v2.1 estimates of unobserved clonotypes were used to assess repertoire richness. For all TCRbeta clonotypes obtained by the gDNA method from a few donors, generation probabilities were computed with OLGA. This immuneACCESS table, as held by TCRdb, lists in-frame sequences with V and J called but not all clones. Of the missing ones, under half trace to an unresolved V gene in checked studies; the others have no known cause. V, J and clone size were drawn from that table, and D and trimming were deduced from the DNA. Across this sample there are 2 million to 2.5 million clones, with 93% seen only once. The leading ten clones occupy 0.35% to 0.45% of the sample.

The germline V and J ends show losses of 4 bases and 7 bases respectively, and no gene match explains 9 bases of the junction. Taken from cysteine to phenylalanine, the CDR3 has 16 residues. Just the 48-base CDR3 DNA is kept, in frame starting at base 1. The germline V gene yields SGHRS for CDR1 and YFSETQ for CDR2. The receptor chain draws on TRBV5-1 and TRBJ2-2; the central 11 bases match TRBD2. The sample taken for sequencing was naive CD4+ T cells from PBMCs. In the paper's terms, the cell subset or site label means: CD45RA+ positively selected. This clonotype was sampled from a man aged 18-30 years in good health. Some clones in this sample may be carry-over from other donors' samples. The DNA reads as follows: TGCGCCAGCAGCGAAGGGACTAGCGGAGTGGGCGGGGAGCTGTTTTTT. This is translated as CASSEGTSGVGGELFF. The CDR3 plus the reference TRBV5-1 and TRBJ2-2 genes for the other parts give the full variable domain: KAGVTQTPRYLIKTRGQQVTLSCSPISGHRSVSWYQQTPGQGLQFLFEYFSETQRNKGNFPGRFSGRQFSNSRSEMNVSTLELGDSALYLCASSEGTSGVGGELFFGEGSRLTVL.